One and the same sample provided the 17 T cell receptor beta chains below, sequenced in a study of blood T cell repertoires in COVID-19 (dated by TCRdb to 2018 to 2020). Library preparation employed the immunoSEQ multiplex PCR assay. Held by TCRdb, this immuneACCESS table contains in-frame sequences only and omits some clones. Under half of the omission traces to an unresolved V gene where checked; the cause of the rest is unknown. Counted in this sample were some 120,000 clones; more than 75% of them appeared once. The ten largest make up roughly 5% of the sample. Specimen: peripheral blood. Every receptor here comes from a man aged 55-75 years with COVID-19, enrolled during active disease.

The chain has TRBV5-1 and TRBJ2-1; 9 nucleotides line up with TRBD2. Germline lookup yields CDR1 SGHRS and CDR2 YFSETQ. V dropped 5 bases and J dropped 9; count of bases not matched to a gene: 9. The length of the CDR3 is 14 residues. The DNA of the CDR3 is TGCGCCAGCAGTCTATTAGCGGGAGTGGGTGAGCAGTTCTTC. Its translation: CASSLLAGVGEQFF.

V is TRBV6-5 and J is TRBJ1-1; D not resolved. V gave up 1 base and J gave up 7 bases, with 10 bases separating them. Germline values: CDR1 MNHEY, CDR2 SVGAGI. The CDR3 is made up of 13 amino acids. Here the CDR3 DNA reads TGTGCCAGCAGTTACTTTGGGGAGAGTGAAGCTTTCTTT. It specifies CASSYFGESEAFF.

The chain carries TRBV5-1 and TRBJ2-7; the match to TRBD2 covers 7 bases. Per germline, CDR1 SGHRS and CDR2 YFSETQ. The CDR3 covers 15 residues. Losses at the gene ends were 9 bases for V and 1 base for J; bases not matched to a gene: 13. CDR3 coding DNA: TGCGCCACCTCTCAGGGCGGGAGTTTGTCCTACGAGCAGTACTTC. Amino acids: CATSQGGSLSYEQYF. The full variable domain, in which reference TRBV5-1 and TRBJ2-7 provide the parts outside the CDR3, is KAGVTQTPRYLIKTRGQQVTLSCSPISGHRSVSWYQQTPGQGLQFLFEYFSETQRNKGNFPGRFSGRQFSNSRSEMNVSTLELGDSALYLCATSQGGSLSYEQYFGPGTRLTVT.

The chain recombines TRBV5-1 with TRBJ2-7; 11 nucleotides line up with TRBD1. CDR1 and CDR2 (germline): SGHRS, YFSETQ. V dropped 0 bases and J dropped 3; count of bases not matched to a gene: 8. CDR3 length: 17 amino acids. CDR3 in amino acids: CASSLAPSGQGVYEQYF. The CDR3 nucleotides read TGCGCCAGCAGCTTGGCCCCCTCGGGACAGGGGGTCTACGAGCAGTACTTC.

The rearrangement uses TRBV5-5 and TRBJ2-5; TRBD1 aligns across 9 bases. This CDR3 contains 16 residues. V was clipped by 1 base and J by 4 bases; unmatched bases: 8. Germline V gene data show CDR1 as SGHKS and CDR2 as YYEKEE (reference sequence). DNA of the CDR3: TGTGCCAGCAGCTTGCGGACAGGGGCCGAGCCAGAGACCCAGTACTTC. It translates to CASSLRTGAEPETQYF. Looking up the rest from reference TRBV5-5 and TRBJ2-5 gives the full variable domain: DAGVTQSPTHLIKTRGQQVTLRCSPISGHKSVSWYQQVLGQGPQFIFQYYEKEERGRGNFPDRFSARQFPNYSSELNVNALLLGDSALYLCASSLRTGAEPETQYFGPGTRLLVL.

V gene TRBV5-4 combines with J gene TRBJ1-1; no reliable D call. Trimming shortened V by 1 base and J by 0 bases, and 10 bases separated the two germline ends. The V gene's germline CDR1 is SGHNT and CDR2 YYREEE (reference sequence). The CDR3 runs to 15 residues. CDR3 sequence: CASSLQQLMNTEAFF. In DNA, the CDR3 is TGTGCCAGCAGCTTGCAACAGCTTATGAACACTGAAGCTTTCTTT. The entire variable domain, with the rest obtained from reference TRBV5-4 and TRBJ1-1, is as follows: ETGVTQSPTHLIKTRGQQVTLRCSSQSGHNTVSWYQQALGQGPQFIFQYYREEENGRGNFPPRFSGLQFPNYSSELNVNALELDDSALYLCASSLQQLMNTEAFFGQGTRLTVV.

A single count supports this clone. The V gene is TRBV4-1, the J gene TRBJ2-2; D unresolved. This CDR3 contains 17 residues. V was pared by 0 bases and J by 0 bases, with 11 bases between. CDR1 is MGHRA, CDR2 YSYEKL, per germline. The CDR3 spells CASSQDQWQANTGELFF. The CDR3 coding sequence is TGCGCCAGCAGCCAAGATCAATGGCAGGCGAACACCGGGGAGCTGTTTTTT.

This chain links TRBV3-1 (or the pseudogene TRBV3-2) with TRBJ2-7; the match to TRBD1 covers 9 bases. The V gene end was trimmed by 1 base and the J gene end by 3 bases; junction bases not matched to a gene: 7. This CDR3 region has 16 residues. CDR1 and CDR2 from the germline V gene are LGHDT and YNNKEL (reference sequence). CDR3 DNA: TGTGCCAGCAGCCAAGTTACACGGGACAGGGACTACGAGCAGTACTTC. Its translation is CASSQVTRDRDYEQYF.

Only one count was recorded for this clone. The chain uses TRBV19 and TRBJ2-2; 14 bases align to TRBD2. The CDR3 contains 15 residues. Germline CDR1 and CDR2: LNHDA and SQIVND (reference sequence). V lost 7 bases to trimming and J lost 7 bases; unmatched junction nucleotides: 5. CDR3 region: CASKETSGRGGELFF. The DNA for the CDR3 is TGTGCCAGTAAAGAGACTAGCGGGAGGGGCGGGGAGCTGTTTTTT.

This clone has a single count. The rearrangement links TRBV6-1 to TRBJ1-1, with D possibly TRBD1 on 5 matching bases. The germline V and J ends were trimmed by 3 bases and 1 base, with 12 bases remaining between them. The CDR3 extends over 15 amino acids. Germline CDR1 MNHNS, CDR2 SASEGT. Here the CDR3 DNA reads TGTGCCAGCAGTGAGGGACTCATCGCGAACACTGAAGCTTTCTTT. Its protein product is CASSEGLIANTEAFF.

The chain employs TRBV28 and TRBJ2-5; possibly TRBD2 for D (6 bases). Germline CDR1 is MDHEN and CDR2 is SYDVKM. This CDR3 has 13 amino acids. Between the trimmed V and J ends, which lost 7 bases and 3 bases, there was a span of 12 bases. This CDR3 is CASTRDSKETQYF. The CDR3 DNA sequence: TGTGCCAGCACTCGGGACTCAAAAGAGACCCAGTACTTC.

The V call is TRBV5-5, the J call TRBJ1-5, with 9 nucleotides matching TRBD1. The CDR3 is 15 amino acids. CDR1 SGHKS and CDR2 YYEKEE come from the germline V gene (reference sequence). V lost 2 bases to trimming and J lost 6 bases; unmatched junction nucleotides: 6. The CDR3 coding sequence is TGTGCCAGCAGCTTTACAGGGGGCTTTGGTCAGCCCCAGCATTTT. It yields the protein CASSFTGGFGQPQHF.

The rearrangement joins TRBV21-1 to TRBJ1-3. TRBV21-1 is described as a pseudogene. This CDR3 has 15 residues. The CDR3 spells CASSKGVSSGNTIYF. The CDR3 DNA reads TGTGCCAGCAGCAAAGGAGTGAGCTCTGGAAACACCATATATTTT.

The chain couples TRBV6-5 to TRBJ1-2; TRBD1 agrees at 9 bases. The V and J ends lost 8 bases and 2 bases, in that order; junction bases with no gene match: 3. Looked up from germline, CDR1 is MNHEY and CDR2 is SVGAGI. This CDR3 contains 13 residues. CDR3 sequence (DNA): TGTGCCAGCCGGACAGGGGAAAACTATGGCTACACCTTC. Its protein product is CASRTGENYGYTF.

The chain employs TRBV7-9 and TRBJ2-3; D is ambiguous. Looked up from germline, CDR1 is SEHNR and CDR2 is FQNEAQ (reference sequence). Trimming took 3 bases from V and 2 from J, leaving 6 bases between them. The CDR3 sequence is 13 residues long. This CDR3 reads CASSFGHTDTQYF. CDR3 DNA sequence: TGTGCCAGCAGCTTTGGGCACACAGATACGCAGTATTTT. The full variable domain, rest sourced from reference TRBV7-9 and TRBJ2-3, is DTGVSQNPRHKITKRGQNVTFRCDPISEHNRLYWYRQTLGQGPEFLTYFQNEAQLEKSRLLSDRFSAERPKGSFSTLEIQRTEQGDSAMYLCASSFGHTDTQYFGPGTRLTVL.

The V gene is TRBV3-1 (or the pseudogene TRBV3-2), the J gene TRBJ2-7; D ambiguous. The CDR3 covers 12 residues. The V gene lost 4 bases and the J gene lost 0 bases, with 4 bases spanning the gap. Germline lookup yields CDR1 LGHDT and CDR2 YNNKEL (reference sequence). CDR3 coding DNA: TGTGCCAGCAGCCGTAGCTCCTACGAGCAGTACTTC. Translation gives CASSRSSYEQYF.

This clone has a single count. This chain links TRBV5-1 with TRBJ2-3; 9 bases are a match to TRBD2. This CDR3 comprises 16 residues. Germline V lookup: CDR1 SGHRS, CDR2 YFSETQ. Trimming removed 3 bases from V and 0 bases from J; junction bases left unmatched: 5. Here the CDR3 DNA reads TGCGCCAGCAGCTCTCCTAGCGGGACTAGCACAGATACGCAGTATTTT. It translates to CASSSPSGTSTDTQYF.